These T cell receptor beta chains were read from a single sample in a study of vaccination and CD4 T cells after COVID-19. TCRdb itself ran the PCR reads through MiXCR, one entry per CDR3 protein. The table shows a few thousand distinct CDR3 sequences, with around four fifths occurring only once. Their antigens remain unidentified. The source material was CD4+ T cells from blood, cultured in vitro. Receptor source: a human donor who had recovered from COVID-19. The CDR3 runs from the conserved cysteine through the conserved F or W. The order of the fields is clone size, V gene, J gene, D gene, CDR3 DNA, CDR3 protein. A D gene is named only where the DNA matches it firmly. Size values are once, few and many counts, or a class for expanded clones, and some rows have none.

clone size: NA
V gene: TRBV6-1
J gene: TRBJ1-6
D gene: NA
CDR3 DNA: TGTGCCAGCAGGATAGGACGGTATGATTCACCCCTCCACTTT
CDR3 protein: CASRIGRYDSPLHF

clone size: NA
V gene: TRBV18
J gene: TRBJ1-1
D gene: NA
CDR3 DNA: TGTGCCAGCTCACCACAACCAGGGATGAACACTGAAGCTTTCTTT
CDR3 protein: CASSPQPGMNTEAFF

clone size: NA
V gene: TRBV7-9
J gene: TRBJ1-6
D gene: NA
CDR3 DNA: TGTGCCAGCAGCTTAGGGGGGGCTCCCGATTCACCCCTCCACTTT
CDR3 protein: CASSLGGAPDSPLHF

clone size: NA
V gene: TRBV6-2/TRBV6-3
J gene: TRBJ1-2
D gene: NA
CDR3 DNA: TGTGCCAGCACGAGTACCGGGGCGGCTAACTATGGCTACACCTTC
CDR3 protein: CASTSTGAANYGYTF

clone size: NA
V gene: TRBV6-2/TRBV6-3
J gene: TRBJ2-6
D gene: NA
CDR3 DNA: TGTGCCAGCAGAACACTAAGGGAATCTGGGGCCAACGTCCTGACTTTC
CDR3 protein: CASRTLRESGANVLTF

clone size: NA
V gene: TRBV4-1
J gene: TRBJ1-1
D gene: NA
CDR3 DNA: TGCGCCAGCAGCCAAGATACGGGGGGCAGGACTGAAGCTTTCTTT
CDR3 protein: CASSQDTGGRTEAFF

clone size: NA
V gene: TRBV2
J gene: TRBJ1-2
D gene: NA
CDR3 DNA: TGTGCCAGCGGCTGGGTTGGGCAAACTAACTATGGCTACACCTTC
CDR3 protein: CASGWVGQTNYGYTF

clone size: NA
V gene: TRBV7-2
J gene: TRBJ2-7
D gene: NA
CDR3 DNA: TGTGCCAGCAGTTCGTCGGCAGGGAACTACGAGCAGTACTTC
CDR3 protein: CASSSSAGNYEQYF

clone size: NA
V gene: TRBV4-2
J gene: TRBJ1-6
D gene: NA
CDR3 DNA: TGTGCCAGCAGCCAAGAAGGACTTGGGGGCTCACCCCTCCACTTT
CDR3 protein: CASSQEGLGGSPLHF

clone size: NA
V gene: TRBV20-1
J gene: TRBJ1-1
D gene: NA
CDR3 DNA: TGCAGTGCCTTAAACCAGGGGAAGGACACTGAAGCTTTCTTT
CDR3 protein: CSALNQGKDTEAFF

clone size: NA
V gene: TRBV7-3
J gene: TRBJ1-1
D gene: TRBD1
CDR3 DNA: TGTGCCAGCAGCGCGGGACAGGGGGTGGACGGGGCTTTCTTT
CDR3 protein: CASSAGQGVDGAFF

clone size: NA
V gene: TRBV5-4
J gene: TRBJ1-2
D gene: TRBD1
CDR3 DNA: TGTGCCAGCAGCTTGGGGCCGGGACAGGGGTCTGGCTACACCTTC
CDR3 protein: CASSLGPGQGSGYTF

clone size: NA
V gene: TRBV6-1
J gene: TRBJ1-2
D gene: TRBD1
CDR3 DNA: TGTGCCAGCAGCTTTTCCGACAGGGCTTTTTTC
CDR3 protein: CASSFSDRAFF

clone size: hyperexpanded
V gene: TRBV19
J gene: TRBJ2-5
D gene: NA
CDR3 DNA: TGTGCCAGTAGACCCGCGTCCAGGGCCGGGGAGACCCAGTACTTC
CDR3 protein: CASRPASRAGETQYF

clone size: NA
V gene: TRBV5-4
J gene: TRBJ2-3
D gene: NA
CDR3 DNA: TGTGCCAGCAGCTTGGTTGGCAACACAGATACGCAGTATTTT
CDR3 protein: CASSLVGNTDTQYF

clone size: NA
V gene: TRBV20-1
J gene: TRBJ1-6
D gene: NA
CDR3 DNA: TGCAGTGCTTTTGACTCGAGCTCCTATAATTCACCCCTCCACTTT
CDR3 protein: CSAFDSSSYNSPLHF

clone size: NA
V gene: TRBV6-5
J gene: TRBJ1-2
D gene: NA
CDR3 DNA: TGTGCCAGCAGTTACGGACAGATAAACTATGGCTACACCTTC
CDR3 protein: CASSYGQINYGYTF

clone size: NA
V gene: TRBV20-1
J gene: TRBJ2-7
D gene: NA
CDR3 DNA: TGCAGTGCTAATAGCGCCCGGGGGTCCTACGAGCAGTACTTC
CDR3 protein: CSANSARGSYEQYF

clone size: once
V gene: TRBV6-1
J gene: TRBJ1-5
D gene: NA
CDR3 DNA: TGTGCCAGCAGCCCGGCAATGGCTATGCCCCAGCATTTT
CDR3 protein: CASSPAMAMPQHF

clone size: once
V gene: TRBV27
J gene: TRBJ1-5
D gene: NA
CDR3 DNA: TGTGCCAGCTCTGGGGGACGCAATCAGCCCCAGCATTTT
CDR3 protein: CASSGGRNQPQHF

clone size: once
V gene: TRBV11-2
J gene: TRBJ2-7
D gene: NA
CDR3 DNA: TGTGCCAGCAGCTTAGGGCAAGGCCGAGCGGTGTACGAGCAGTACTTC
CDR3 protein: CASSLGQGRAVYEQYF

clone size: once
V gene: TRBV19
J gene: TRBJ1-5
D gene: NA
CDR3 DNA: TGTGCCAGTAGTTTAGGGGCTACGGCTTATAGCAATCAGCCCCAGCATTTT
CDR3 protein: CASSLGATAYSNQPQHF

clone size: NA
V gene: TRBV6-1
J gene: TRBJ1-2
D gene: NA
CDR3 DNA: TGTGCCAGCAGTGAAGCCGGGAGGAATGGCTACACCTTC
CDR3 protein: CASSEAGRNGYTF

clone size: NA
V gene: TRBV5-4
J gene: TRBJ2-2
D gene: TRBD2
CDR3 DNA: TGTGCCAGCAGCTTGGATAGCGGGGGGGGATTGTCCGGGGAGCTGTTTTTT
CDR3 protein: CASSLDSGGGLSGELFF

clone size: NA
V gene: TRBV7-2
J gene: TRBJ1-6
D gene: NA
CDR3 DNA: TGTGCCAGCAGCTTGGGAAGGGGCAATTCACCCCTCCACTTT
CDR3 protein: CASSLGRGNSPLHF

clone size: NA
V gene: TRBV19
J gene: TRBJ2-7
D gene: NA
CDR3 DNA: TGTGCCAGTAGTATTGTGTACGGGGAGCAGTACTTC
CDR3 protein: CASSIVYGEQYF

clone size: NA
V gene: TRBV18
J gene: TRBJ1-5
D gene: NA
CDR3 DNA: TGTGCCAGCTCACCAGCCTATAGCAATCAGCCCCAGCATTTT
CDR3 protein: CASSPAYSNQPQHF

clone size: NA
V gene: TRBV19
J gene: TRBJ1-2
D gene: NA
CDR3 DNA: TGTGCCAGTGGCCGGGGAGGGATTAACTATGGCTACACCTTC
CDR3 protein: CASGRGGINYGYTF

clone size: few
V gene: TRBV6-2/TRBV6-3
J gene: TRBJ1-2
D gene: NA
CDR3 DNA: TGTGCCAGCAGTCCTACAGAAAACTATGGCTACACCTTC
CDR3 protein: CASSPTENYGYTF

clone size: NA
V gene: TRBV2
J gene: TRBJ2-5
D gene: NA
CDR3 DNA: TGTGCCAGCAGTGAGATTCTTTCGGACAGAGAGTACCAAGAGACCCAGTACTTC
CDR3 protein: CASSEILSDREYQETQYF

clone size: NA
V gene: TRBV6-5
J gene: TRBJ1-2
D gene: NA
CDR3 DNA: TGTGCCAGCAGTTACTCACTCAGGGCGGACTATGGCTACACCTTC
CDR3 protein: CASSYSLRADYGYTF

clone size: NA
V gene: TRBV27
J gene: TRBJ1-5
D gene: NA
CDR3 DNA: TGTGCATCAAGAGGTGCGGGGGGCTGGAGCAATCAGCCCCAGCATTTT
CDR3 protein: CASRGAGGWSNQPQHF

clone size: NA
V gene: TRBV19
J gene: TRBJ1-1
D gene: NA
CDR3 DNA: TGTGCCAGTAGTATGGGAGGGGGCACTGAAGCTTTCTTT
CDR3 protein: CASSMGGGTEAFF

clone size: NA
V gene: TRBV27
J gene: TRBJ2-2
D gene: TRBD1
CDR3 DNA: TGTGCCAGCAGTTTATCGGTTGGGACAGGGAAGACCGGGGAGCTGTTTTTT
CDR3 protein: CASSLSVGTGKTGELFF

clone size: NA
V gene: TRBV12-3/TRBV12-4
J gene: TRBJ2-6
D gene: TRBD2
CDR3 DNA: TGTGCCAGCAGTTTCGGGGGGATAGGGGCCAACGTCCTGACTTTC
CDR3 protein: CASSFGGIGANVLTF

clone size: NA
V gene: TRBV7-8
J gene: TRBJ1-6
D gene: NA
CDR3 DNA: TGTGCCAGCAGCTTAGAGCTCAGGATTGGATCACCCCTCCACTTT
CDR3 protein: CASSLELRIGSPLHF

clone size: NA
V gene: TRBV12-3/TRBV12-4
J gene: TRBJ1-2
D gene: NA
CDR3 DNA: TGTGCCAGCAGTTTGAAGGTTAACTATGGCTACACCTTC
CDR3 protein: CASSLKVNYGYTF

clone size: NA
V gene: TRBV30
J gene: TRBJ1-6
D gene: NA
CDR3 DNA: TGTGCCTGGAGTGTCGGGGAAGGGACACCCCTCCACTTT
CDR3 protein: CAWSVGEGTPLHF

clone size: NA
V gene: TRBV12-3/TRBV12-4
J gene: TRBJ2-1
D gene: TRBD1
CDR3 DNA: TGTGCCAGCACAAAAGTCGGGACAGGGAACGTCGATGAGCAGTTCTTC
CDR3 protein: CASTKVGTGNVDEQFF

clone size: NA
V gene: TRBV27
J gene: TRBJ1-2
D gene: NA
CDR3 DNA: TGTGCCAGCAGTTCCGCCCGGCAGGGATTAAACTATGGCTACACCTTC
CDR3 protein: CASSSARQGLNYGYTF

clone size: NA
V gene: TRBV7-3
J gene: TRBJ1-4
D gene: TRBD1
CDR3 DNA: TGTGCCAGCAGGCTGACAGGGACGGAAGGGGAAAAACTGTTTTTT
CDR3 protein: CASRLTGTEGEKLFF